These 13 T cell receptor beta chains were all obtained from the same sample, sequenced in a study of OX40 agonist ivuxolimab in advanced cancers. Method: immunoSEQ multiplex PCR; TCRdb's copy keeps in-frame clones and lacks some. The sample has 40,000 to 45,000 clones; around 88% are singletons. Source: CD4+ or CD8+ T cells sorted from blood, taken in a trial of the OX40 agonist ivuxolimab. These receptor sequences come from an adult with an advanced solid tumor such as melanoma, head and neck, liver or kidney cancer.

This rearrangement joins TRBV10-1 to TRBJ2-7; TRBD2 might be the D (5 bases). This CDR3 spans 15 amino acids. V gave up 3 bases and J gave up 6 bases, with 18 bases separating them. The V gene's germline CDR1 is WNHNN and CDR2 SYGVQD (reference sequence). CDR3 residues: CASSEVASQALEQYF. In DNA, the CDR3 is TGCGCCAGCAGTGAAGTTGCTAGCCAGGCCCTCGAGCAGTACTTC.

The J gene is TRBJ2-1, the V gene TRBV4-1; 7 nucleotides line up with TRBD1. Germline assignment: CDR1 MGHRA and CDR2 YSYEKL. The length of the CDR3 is 15 residues. V lost 4 bases and J lost 3; bases outside the gene matches: 6. The CDR3, as DNA: TGCGCCAGCAGCCCCTCCCGGGACAGCTACAATGAGCAGTTCTTC. Its translation: CASSPSRDSYNEQFF.

This rearrangement joins TRBV9 to TRBJ2-7, with 9 bases that match TRBD2. Germline-derived CDR1 and CDR2 are SGDLS and YYNGEE. J gave up 6 bases and V 0 bases, and 10 bases lay outside the gene matches. The length of the CDR3 is 16 residues. As DNA, the CDR3 is TGTGCCAGCAGCGTAGAACAGGGGACTAGCCCCCTCGAGCAGTACTTC. It specifies CASSVEQGTSPLEQYF. The full variable domain, rest sourced from reference TRBV9 and TRBJ2-7, is DSGVTQTPKHLITATGQRVTLRCSPRSGDLSVYWYQQSLDQGLQFLIQYYNGEERAKGNILERFSAQQFPDLHSELNLSSLELGDSALYFCASSVEQGTSPLEQYFGPGTRLTVT.

V is TRBV6-5 and J is TRBJ2-1, with D possibly being TRBD1 (6 bases). The CDR3 has 16 residues. V dropped 2 bases and J dropped 11 bases, with 22 bases sitting between them. Germline V gene sequence: CDR1 MNHEY, CDR2 SVGAGI. CDR3 bases: TGTGCCAGCAGTTACCAGGGGCGAGAGACTTACCACCAGCAGTTCTTC. Its protein product is CASSYQGRETYHQQFF.

The rearrangement joins TRBV19 to TRBJ1-3, with 8 bases that match TRBD1. Germline V gives CDR1 LNHDA, CDR2 SQIVND (reference sequence). This CDR3 has 14 amino acids. V lost 7 bases to trimming and J lost 8 bases; unmatched junction nucleotides: 10. The CDR3 sequence: CASTAGQGRYTIYF. DNA for the CDR3: TGTGCCAGTACCGCTGGACAGGGCAGGTACACCATATATTTT. Drawing the rest from reference TRBV19 and TRBJ1-3, the complete variable domain is DGGITQSPKYLFRKEGQNVTLSCEQNLNHDAMYWYRQDPGQGLRLIYYSQIVNDFQKGDIAEGYSVSREKKESFPLTVTSAQKNPTAFYLCASTAGQGRYTIYFGEGSWLTVV.

The gene calls are TRBV19 and TRBJ2-7; a weak D match, TRBD1 (6 bases). The CDR3 totals 15 residues. Trimming removed 1 base from V and 1 base from J, with 11 bases in between. CDR1 and CDR2 (germline): LNHDA, SQIVND (reference sequence). CDR3 in DNA: TGTGCCAGTAGTATAGCGACAGGAGCTTCCTACGAGCAGTACTTC. Translation gives CASSIATGASYEQYF.

This clone was observed a few times. CDR3 coding DNA: TGTGCCAGCAGTTGGACAGACTCTGGAAACACCATATATTTT. It translates to CASSWTDSGNTIYF. The V call is TRBV2, the J call TRBJ1-3; D may be TRBD1 (6 bases). Germline V CDR1 and CDR2: SNHLY, FYNNEI. The V end was cut by 5 bases, the J end by 0 bases, with 8 bases between. This CDR3 contains 14 residues.

The chain joins TRBV2 to TRBJ2-7; a weak D match, TRBD1 (6 bases). Germline assignment: CDR1 SNHLY and CDR2 FYNNEI. Trimming cost V 5 bases and J 6 bases, with 17 bases left between them. This CDR3 is 14 amino acids long. This chain's CDR3 is CASSSRFRGGEQYF. The DNA for the CDR3 is TGTGCCAGCAGTTCCCGGTTTAGAGGGGGCGAGCAGTACTTC.

The rearrangement joins TRBV13 to TRBJ1-3; D is unresolved. The germline V gene has CDR1 PRHDT and CDR2 FYEKMQ (reference sequence). CDR3 length: 14 amino acids. V was shortened by 6 bases and J by 6 bases, with 15 bases between the two germline ends. This CDR3 is CASRADKALNTIYF. The CDR3 DNA is TGTGCCAGCAGGGCCGACAAGGCGTTAAACACCATATATTTT.

The chain couples TRBV12-5 to TRBJ1-1; 7 nucleotides agree with TRBD1. The length of the CDR3 is 14 residues. The trim removed 3 bases at V and 1 base at J, leaving 2 bases unmatched. CDR1 is LGHNT and CDR2 is FRNRAP in the germline V gene. This CDR3 is CASGFNRGNTEAFF. In nucleotides, the CDR3 is TGTGCTAGTGGTTTTAACAGGGGGAACACTGAAGCTTTCTTT.

This clone was seen only once. The gene calls are TRBV7-9 and TRBJ1-5; 9 bases map to TRBD1. This CDR3 spans 16 amino acids. The V gene end was trimmed by 3 bases and the J gene end by 7 bases; junction bases not matched to a gene: 10. Per the germline V gene, CDR1 is SEHNR and CDR2 is FQNEAQ (reference sequence). DNA of the CDR3: TGTGCCAGCAGCTTGGGATCCGGGACAGGGAGGCAGCCCCAGCATTTT. It codes for CASSLGSGTGRQPQHF.

In nucleotides, the CDR3 is TGTGCCAGCAGCGTATACGTTGCCACTGAAGCTTTCTTT. Amino acids: CASSVYVATEAFF. The chain uses TRBV9 and TRBJ1-1; D is ambiguous. Germline V CDR1 and CDR2: SGDLS, YYNGEE. V lost 1 base to trimming and J lost 4 bases, with 8 bases between them. CDR3 size: 13 residues.

V usage is TRBV6-1 and J usage is TRBJ1-1; the D gene is possibly TRBD1 (6 bases). This CDR3 is 15 amino acids long. Deletions cut 0 bases from V and 1 base from J, with 9 bases between. Germline CDR1 reads MNHNS; CDR2 reads SASEGT. In DNA, the CDR3 is TGTGCCAGCAGTGAAGCAAGGACAGCGAACACTGAAGCTTTCTTT. Translating it yields CASSEARTANTEAFF.